Listed here are 28 T cell receptor beta chains from one sample, sequenced in a study of cytomegalovirus exposure and HLA in healthy donors. PCR used 60 Vbeta primers and 13 Jbeta primers. TCRdb's table, derived via immunoSEQ multiplex PCR, lists solely in-frame clones and lacks some. The sample consists of roughly 190,000 clones, more than 60% of them appearing once. The sequenced sample consisted of PBMCs. These receptors were collected from a woman in her thirties in good health and CMV-seropositive.

The V call is TRBV6-1, the J call TRBJ1-1; TRBD1 agrees at 7 bases. The germline CDR1 and CDR2 sequences are MNHNS and SASEGT. V was pared by 6 bases and J by 4 bases, with 5 bases of the junction left unmatched. The CDR3 is 13 residues long. The chain's CDR3 is CASSRTGTTEAFF. The CDR3, as DNA: TGTGCCAGCAGCCGGACAGGCACCACTGAAGCTTTCTTT.

The V call is TRBV7-2, the J call TRBJ1-2; no reliable D call. The CDR3 is made up of 14 amino acids. The germline V gene has CDR1 SGHTA and CDR2 FQGNSA. V was cut by 2 bases and J by 2 bases, with 9 bases left in between. The CDR3 reads CASSLNNGNYGYTF. The CDR3 bases are TGTGCCAGCAGCTTAAATAACGGGAACTATGGCTACACCTTC.

V usage is TRBV27 and J usage is TRBJ1-2, with D unclear. The CDR3 has 12 residues. Trimming cost V 2 bases and J 8 bases, with 9 bases left between them. Germline CDR1 reads MNHEY; CDR2 reads SMNVEV (reference sequence). The CDR3 protein is CASSLRGGGYTF. As DNA, the CDR3 is TGTGCCAGCAGTTTACGGGGTGGGGGCTACACCTTC.

V usage is TRBV5-1 and J usage is TRBJ1-2, with D hard to call. CDR3 length: 13 residues. The germline CDR1 and CDR2 sequences are SGHRS and YFSETQ. Between the trimmed V and J ends, which lost 0 bases and 3 bases, there was a span of 6 bases. CDR3 sequence reads: CASSLETHYGYTF. CDR3 DNA sequence: TGCGCCAGCAGCTTGGAGACTCACTATGGCTACACCTTC.

Here the CDR3 reads CASRQDTYGYTF. The CDR3 DNA reads as TGTGCCAGCAGGCAGGACACCTATGGCTACACCTTC. The genes are TRBV28 and TRBJ1-2; perhaps TRBD1 as D (5 bases). This CDR3 contains 12 residues. Germline assignment: CDR1 MDHEN and CDR2 SYDVKM. V was shortened by 6 bases and J by 4 bases, with 9 bases between the two germline ends.

The CDR3 loop is CASSVGGLGNEKLFF. In DNA, the CDR3 is TGTGCCAGCAGCGTAGGAGGGCTCGGTAATGAAAAACTGTTTTTT. The chain links TRBV9 to TRBJ1-4; no reliable D call. Trimming left V 0 bases short and J 4 bases short, with 10 bases between. Germline V gives CDR1 SGDLS, CDR2 YYNGEE. This CDR3 comprises 15 residues.

CDR3 coding DNA: TGCGCCAGCAGCCAAGTTCCCACTAGCGGGGGGTACAATGAGCAGTTCTTC. Translated, it gives CASSQVPTSGGYNEQFF. The genes are TRBV4-1 and TRBJ2-1; 12 bases agree with TRBD2. Per the germline V gene, CDR1 is MGHRA and CDR2 is YSYEKL. Germline trimming cut 1 base from V and 4 bases from J; bases unmatched to any gene: 5. This CDR3 comprises 17 residues.

J is TRBJ2-7 and V is TRBV11-2; 7 bases map to TRBD2. With 11 bases clipped from V and 0 bases from J, the junction kept 13 bases outside the gene matches. The germline V gene encodes CDR1 SGHAT and CDR2 FQNNGV. The CDR3 runs to 15 residues. CDR3 DNA sequence: TGTGCCTCCACCCGGCTAGCGGTGAGCTCCTACGAGCAGTACTTC. The encoded protein is CASTRLAVSSYEQYF.

This clone was counted a few times. The chain carries TRBV7-9 and TRBJ2-4, with a tentative D call TRBD2 (5 bases). The V end was cut by 4 bases, the J end by 6 bases, with 13 bases between. The V gene's germline CDR1 is SEHNR and CDR2 FQNEAQ (reference sequence). The CDR3 is 14 residues long. CDR3 residues: CASSSLEGGNIQYF. For the CDR3, the DNA is TGTGCCAGCAGCTCCCTTGAGGGTGGAAACATTCAGTACTTC.

On this clone: The CDR3 end shows no conserved phenylalanine or tryptophan, and so a read error is likely. It is unclear where the CDR3 begins or ends on the DNA, so no DNA is shown, and the CDR3 is as TCRdb lists it. The chain is built from TRBV21-1 and TRBJ2-3; whether TRBD2, the table's D call, matches the DNA was not checked. TRBV21-1 is described as a pseudogene. The CDR3 is 11 amino acids long, termini counted. The CDR3 protein is CASSKAPGTHP.

This rearrangement joins TRBV19 to TRBJ1-2, with D tentatively TRBD1 (5 bases). This CDR3 has 12 amino acids. CDR1 and CDR2 from the germline V gene are LNHDA and SQIVND (reference sequence). Trimming cost V 6 bases and J 0 bases, with 5 bases left between them. In nucleotides, the CDR3 is TGTGCCAGTAGGGACACTAACTATGGCTACACCTTC. This sequence encodes CASRDTNYGYTF.

The chain recombines TRBV6-4 with TRBJ1-2; D remains ambiguous. Germline-derived CDR1 and CDR2 are MRHNA and SNTAGT. The CDR3 extends over 14 amino acids. Trimming left V 4 bases short and J 8 bases short, with 17 bases between. The CDR3 DNA follows: TGTGCCAGCAGTGTCCTTCCACACCCAGCGGGCTACACCTTC. It is translated as CASSVLPHPAGYTF.

J is TRBJ2-5 and V is TRBV28; D may be TRBD1 (5 bases). Germline loops: CDR1 MDHEN, CDR2 SYDVKM. CDR3 length equals 16 residues. V was cut by 6 bases and J by 2 bases, with 19 bases left in between. The CDR3 spells CASSNPALTAQETQYF. Here the CDR3 DNA reads TGTGCCAGCAGCAATCCCGCACTGACAGCACAAGAGACCCAGTACTTC.

A few counts support this clone. The rearrangement joins TRBV5-1 to TRBJ2-1; D is possibly TRBD2 (5 bases). V lost 1 base to trimming and J lost 5 bases, with 16 bases between them. The CDR3 loop spans 16 amino acids. Per the germline V gene, CDR1 is SGHRS and CDR2 is YFSETQ. CDR3 amino acids: CASSLSEARANNEQFF. The CDR3 coding sequence is TGCGCCAGCAGCTTGTCGGAGGCTCGAGCAAACAATGAGCAGTTCTTC.

This sequence joins TRBV11-1 and TRBJ1-1, with D unclear. This CDR3 is built from 15 residues. From germline, CDR1 is SGHAT and CDR2 FQDESV (reference sequence). Trimming left V 1 base short and J 1 base short, with 10 bases between. The CDR3 DNA reads TGTGCCAGCAGCTTAGAGGCGGCGGGGAACACTGAAGCTTTCTTT. Translated, it gives CASSLEAAGNTEAFF.

The chain employs TRBV5-1 and TRBJ2-1; D might be TRBD2 (5 bases). V lost 2 bases to trimming and J lost 16 bases, with 16 bases between them. This CDR3 has 12 amino acids. CDR1 SGHRS and CDR2 YFSETQ come from the germline V gene. The CDR3 protein is CASSFGYRETFF. CDR3 in DNA: TGCGCCAGCAGCTTCGGGTATAGGGAGACTTTCTTC.

The chain couples TRBV19 to TRBJ1-5; the D gene is possibly TRBD1 (5 bases). The CDR3 is 15 residues long. V was trimmed by 5 bases and J by 9 bases, leaving 20 bases between them. The germline V gene encodes CDR1 LNHDA and CDR2 SQIVND (reference sequence). CDR3 bases: TGTGCCAGTAGTCAATATCAGGGATCATTCTGGCCCCAGCATTTT. Its protein is CASSQYQGSFWPQHF.

CDR3 DNA sequence: TGTGCCTGGATCCCCCTCGGGCGCGGGGTCAGGAGCTACACCTTC. It specifies CAWIPLGRGVRSYTF. This chain joins TRBV30 and TRBJ1-2; D gene unclear. The CDR3 spans 15 residues. Trimming took 4 bases from V and 9 from J, leaving 24 bases between them. The germline V gene encodes CDR1 GTSNPN and CDR2 SVGIG (reference sequence). The variable domain in full, with the rest retrieved from reference TRBV30 and TRBJ1-2, is SQTIHQWPATLVQPVGSPLSLECTVEGTSNPNLYWYRQAAGRGLQLLFYSVGIGQISSEVPQNLSASRPQDRQFILSSKKLLLSDSGFYLCAWIPLGRGVRSYTFGSGTRLTVV.

As to this clone: The CDR3 end shows no conserved phenylalanine or tryptophan, and so a read error is likely. The rearrangement uses TRBV4-3 and TRBJ1-1; 7 positions match TRBD1. Per the germline V gene, CDR1 is LGHNA and CDR2 is YSLEER. Losses at the gene ends were 1 base for V and 6 bases for J; bases not matched to a gene: 8. This CDR3 comprises 15 residues. In nucleotides, the CDR3 is TGCGCCAGCAGCCAAGGGGCACAGGGGAAAGCTGAAGCTTTCCTT. It yields the protein CASSQGAQGKAEAFL.

J is TRBJ2-3 and V is TRBV12-5, with D tentatively TRBD1 (6 bases). The length of the CDR3 is 20 residues. Germline values: CDR1 LGHNT, CDR2 FRNRAP. V shed 4 bases and J shed 2 bases, with 28 bases lying between them. CDR3 in amino acids: CASGSHHLQGRGLNTDTQYF. For the CDR3, the DNA is TGTGCTAGTGGTTCCCATCACTTACAGGGAAGGGGATTGAACACAGATACGCAGTATTTT. The complete variable domain, with remaining parts taken from reference TRBV12-5 and TRBJ2-3, reads DARVTQTPRHKVTEMGQEVTMRCQPILGHNTVFWYRQTMMQGLELLAYFRNRAPLDDSGMPKDRFSAEMPDATLATLKIQPSEPRDSAVYFCASGSHHLQGRGLNTDTQYFGPGTRLTVL.

CDR3 amino acids: CASSFTTGENYGYTF. The CDR3 DNA sequence: TGTGCCAGCAGCTTTACGACAGGTGAAAACTATGGCTACACCTTC. V gene TRBV13 combines with J gene TRBJ1-2; D is possibly TRBD1 (6 bases). The germline V and J ends were trimmed by 3 bases and 2 bases, with 13 bases remaining between them. This CDR3 is 15 amino acids long. Germline V gene sequence: CDR1 PRHDT, CDR2 FYEKMQ (reference sequence).

The genes are TRBV18 and TRBJ1-1; D unclear. The CDR3 has 16 amino acids. Germline lookup yields CDR1 KGHSH and CDR2 LQKENI. V was pared by 3 bases and J by 0 bases, with 14 bases between. CDR3 amino acids: CASSPQEGLMNTEAFF. CDR3 sequence (DNA): TGTGCCAGCTCACCGCAGGAGGGCCTCATGAACACTGAAGCTTTCTTT.

The rearrangement links TRBV30 to TRBJ1-2, with D possibly matching TRBD1 (5 bases). The length of the CDR3 is 15 residues. Per the germline V gene, CDR1 is GTSNPN and CDR2 is SVGIG (reference sequence). V lost 3 bases and J 7 bases, leaving 21 bases between the germline ends. CDR3 in amino acids: CAWSPQRRGGVGYTF. CDR3 nucleotides: TGTGCCTGGAGCCCCCAGCGAAGGGGAGGAGTTGGCTACACCTTC. The entire variable domain, with the rest obtained from reference TRBV30 and TRBJ1-2, is as follows: SQTIHQWPATLVQPVGSPLSLECTVEGTSNPNLYWYRQAAGRGLQLLFYSVGIGQISSEVPQNLSASRPQDRQFILSSKKLLLSDSGFYLCAWSPQRRGGVGYTFGSGTRLTVV.

About this clone: The identical CDR3 is also encoded by other nucleotide sequences in the sample. The V call is TRBV5-1, the J call TRBJ2-1; TRBD1 matches 7 bases. CDR1 and CDR2 (germline): SGHRS, YFSETQ. The CDR3 spans 14 residues. J lost 6 bases, V lost 0 bases, and 3 bases had no gene match. As DNA, the CDR3 is TGCGCCAGCAGCTTGGGGGCAGGGGGCAATGAGCAGTTCTTC. Its translation: CASSLGAGGNEQFF.

V and J are TRBV5-4 and TRBJ2-7, with 11 bases lining up with TRBD2. The V and J ends lost 3 bases and 2 bases, in that order; junction bases with no gene match: 4. In germline, CDR1 is SGHNT, CDR2 YYREEE (reference sequence). The CDR3 sequence is 15 residues long. DNA for the CDR3: TGTGCCAGCAGCTGGGCTAGCGGGAGGCCCTACGAGCAGTACTTC. It encodes CASSWASGRPYEQYF.

The chain recombines TRBV28 with TRBJ1-2; tentative D call: TRBD1 (5 bases). The germline CDR1 and CDR2 sequences are MDHEN and SYDVKM. V was cut by 4 bases and J by 4 bases, with 19 bases left in between. The CDR3 covers 16 residues. This chain's CDR3 is CASSSPSTGGAYGYTF. The CDR3, as DNA: TGTGCCAGCAGTTCCCCTTCGACGGGGGGTGCCTATGGCTACACCTTC.

This clone has a count of ten or more. The chain employs TRBV5-4 and TRBJ2-3; the match to TRBD2 covers 7 bases. The CDR3 length is 17 residues. Trimming removed 0 bases from V and 2 bases from J; junction bases left unmatched: 9. From germline, CDR1 is SGHNT and CDR2 YYREEE (reference sequence). CDR3: CASSLVPSGTVTDTQYF. CDR3 DNA: TGTGCCAGCAGCTTGGTGCCTAGCGGAACCGTCACAGATACGCAGTATTTT.

This chain links TRBV5-6 with TRBJ2-7; 10 bases are shared with TRBD1. This CDR3 has 15 residues. The ends lost 4 bases at V and 2 bases at J; junction bases unmatched: 6. The germline CDR1 and CDR2 sequences are SGHDT and YYEEEE. The DNA of the CDR3 is TGTGCCAGCAGCCTGGGTGGGACAGGGGCCTACGAGCAGTACTTC. It yields the protein CASSLGGTGAYEQYF.